The clone carrying this T cell receptor (beta chain) was recorded at least ten times. This CDR3 spans 15 amino acids. Looked up from germline, CDR1 is LGHDT and CDR2 is YNNKEL (reference sequence). Trimming took 0 bases from V and 4 from J; bases not matched to a gene: 5. This sample is drawn from a study of T cells in Graves' hyperthyroidism and ophthalmopathy. Template material for amplifying TCR beta CDR3 regions consisted of RNA transcripts. The study used the HTBI primer set for a first-round RT-PCR of the TCR CDR3. TCRdb re-called the multiplex PCR reads with MiXCR, one entry per CDR3 protein. The sample has 380,000 or so distinct CDR3 sequences, 14% seen once.

Sample: blood. The TCR originated in a woman aged 30 to 39 with Graves' hyperthyroidism. The chain couples TRBV3-1 to TRBJ2-7, with 8 bases matching TRBD2. The CDR3 DNA sequence: TGTGCCAGCAGCCAAGAAGCGAGCGGGAGATACGAGCAGTACTTC. Residues: CASSQEASGRYEQYF.